The 29 T cell receptor beta chains listed next were all sequenced from one sample in a study of blood T cell repertoires in COVID-19. This table comes from immunoSEQ multiplex PCR, and its TCRdb copy is limited to in-frame clones, with some not included. The data show fewer than 350,000 clones, 90% seen once. Sequenced sample: peripheral blood. The receptor set was obtained from a woman in her 30s with COVID-19, enrolled during active disease.

On this clone: One end of the junction varies from germline; a read error may be responsible. The same CDR3 is also encoded by other DNA sequences in this sample. The J gene is TRBJ1-4, the V gene TRBV4-2; D might be TRBD1 (6 bases). CDR3 size: 15 residues. Germline CDR1 reads LGHNA; CDR2 reads YNFKEQ. The CDR3 spells CASSQARGLDEKLFF. The CDR3 DNA sequence: TGTGCCAGCAGCCAAGCCAGGGGTTTGGACGAAAAGCTGTTTTTT.

The V gene is TRBV4-3, the J gene TRBJ2-3, with 9 positions matching TRBD2. CDR1 is LGHNA and CDR2 is YSLEER in the germline V gene. The CDR3 runs 15 residues. Trimming cost V 1 base and J 3 bases; bases outside gene matches: 2. As DNA, the CDR3 is TGCGCCAGCAGCCAAGGACTAGCGGTGACAGATACGCAGTATTTT. Translated, it gives CASSQGLAVTDTQYF.

The V call is TRBV5-4, the J call TRBJ2-3; the match to TRBD1 covers 11 bases. Germline-derived CDR1 and CDR2 are SGHNT and YYREEE (reference sequence). The J segment lost 5 bases and the V segment lost 0 bases, leaving 5 bases of the junction unmatched. This CDR3 region has 16 residues. This CDR3 is CASSLGGQGDRDTQYF. Written as DNA, the CDR3 is TGTGCCAGCAGCTTGGGGGGACAGGGGGATAGAGATACGCAGTATTTT.

The rearrangement uses TRBV2 and TRBJ2-3; TRBD1 agrees at 7 bases. From germline, CDR1 is SNHLY and CDR2 FYNNEI. This CDR3 is built from 15 residues. The V and J ends lost 1 base and 8 bases, in that order; junction bases with no gene match: 9. CDR3 loop: CASSEEAGGVGTQYF. DNA for the CDR3: TGTGCCAGCAGTGAAGAGGCAGGGGGAGTTGGTACGCAGTATTTT.

V is TRBV19 and J is TRBJ2-7, with TRBD1 as a possible D gene (7 bases). The CDR3 covers 14 residues. Trimming removed 7 bases at V and 3 bases at J, with 16 bases between. CDR1 and CDR2 from the germline V gene are LNHDA and SQIVND (reference sequence). The CDR3 sequence is CASKRQGGGYEQYF. The CDR3 DNA follows: TGTGCCAGTAAGAGACAGGGAGGTGGCTACGAGCAGTACTTC.

The V and J genes are TRBV2 and TRBJ1-4; D call uncertain. V was shortened by 3 bases and J by 1 base, with 9 bases between the two germline ends. The length of the CDR3 is 15 residues. Per the germline V gene, CDR1 is SNHLY and CDR2 is FYNNEI. The CDR3 loop reads CASSEGGITNEKLFF. The CDR3 DNA is TGTGCCAGCAGTGAGGGCGGGATAACTAATGAAAAACTGTTTTTT.

The gene calls are TRBV4-1 and TRBJ2-7, with no clear D. Germline CDR1 reads MGHRA; CDR2 reads YSYEKL. V was shortened by 1 base and J by 0 bases, with 10 bases between the two germline ends. This CDR3 comprises 15 residues. The CDR3 spells CASSQVLSSSYEQYF. The CDR3 bases are TGCGCCAGCAGCCAAGTACTTTCGAGCTCCTACGAGCAGTACTTC.

The chain carries TRBV9 and TRBJ2-7; possible D gene TRBD1, 6 bases. The CDR3 length is 13 residues. Germline CDR1 reads SGDLS; CDR2 reads YYNGEE. The V end lost 6 bases, the J end lost 3 bases, and 13 bases lay between the germline ends. The CDR3 protein is CASTAGDHYEQYF. The CDR3 DNA is TGTGCCAGCACAGCAGGGGACCACTACGAGCAGTACTTC.

The chain couples TRBV29-1 to TRBJ1-1; D is ambiguous. Trimming stripped 8 bases from V and 2 bases from J, with 15 bases between. Germline V gene lookup returns CDR1 SQVTM and CDR2 ANQGSEA. The length of the CDR3 is 13 residues. CDR3 nucleotides: TGCAGCTCCGGGGTGACGACAAACACTGAAGCTTTCTTT. Translated: CSSGVTTNTEAFF.

V usage is TRBV9 and J usage is TRBJ2-1; 9 nucleotides align to TRBD2. CDR1 is SGDLS, CDR2 YYNGEE, per germline. The CDR3 extends over 15 amino acids. After removal of 5 bases from V and 9 bases from J, the junction contained 12 bases not matched to a gene. CDR3 coding DNA: TGTGCCAGCAGTCTGGGGGCTAGCGGGATCGGTGAGCAGTTCTTC. This codes for CASSLGASGIGEQFF.

The gene calls are TRBV4-3 and TRBJ1-2; D might be TRBD1 (5 bases). In germline, CDR1 is LGHNA, CDR2 YSLEER. Trimming removed 0 bases at V and 8 bases at J, with 13 bases between. CDR3 length: 14 amino acids. The CDR3 DNA sequence: TGCGCCAGCAGCCAAGACCTCAGGGTCTGGGGCTACACCTTC. Its protein product is CASSQDLRVWGYTF.

This clone was recorded a few times. The genes are TRBV5-1 and TRBJ1-6; the match to TRBD1 covers 7 bases. CDR1 SGHRS and CDR2 YFSETQ come from the germline V gene. This CDR3 spans 14 amino acids. V dropped 3 bases and J dropped 6; count of bases not matched to a gene: 3. DNA of the CDR3: TGCGCCAGCAGCTCCACAGGGGTTAATTCACCCCTCCACTTT. Protein sequence: CASSSTGVNSPLHF.

The chain couples TRBV30 to TRBJ2-7, with a possible D match to TRBD2 (6 bases). CDR3 length: 14 residues. Per germline, CDR1 GTSNPN and CDR2 SVGIG (reference sequence). V was cut by 0 bases and J by 2 bases, with 11 bases left in between. The CDR3 nucleotides read TGTGCCTGGAGTGTAATCGGCGGGGCCTACGAGCAGTACTTC. This gives the protein CAWSVIGGAYEQYF.

This chain uses TRBV7-2 with TRBJ1-2; tentative D call: TRBD1 (6 bases). Germline-derived CDR1 and CDR2 are SGHTA and FQGNSA. V lost 1 base to trimming and J lost 3 bases, with 15 bases between them. CDR3 length: 16 residues. In DNA form, the CDR3 reads TGTGCCAGCAGCTTAGTTTCGGGGGGCGAGGACTATGGCTACACCTTC. This gives the protein CASSLVSGGEDYGYTF. Combining the CDR3 with reference TRBV7-2 and TRBJ1-2 gives the whole variable domain GAGVSQSPSNKVTEKGKDVELRCDPISGHTALYWYRQSLGQGLEFLIYFQGNSAPDKSGLPSDRFSAERTGGSVSTLTIQRTQQEDSAVYLCASSLVSGGEDYGYTFGSGTRLTVV.

The chain recombines TRBV4-1 with TRBJ1-1; 9 bases agree with TRBD1. The CDR3 is 15 amino acids. CDR1 and CDR2 (germline): MGHRA, YSYEKL. Trimming at V came to 4 bases and at J to 4 bases, leaving 7 bases not matched to a gene. The CDR3 here is CASSRAVDRGTEAFF. DNA for the CDR3: TGCGCCAGCAGCCGAGCTGTGGACAGGGGCACTGAAGCTTTCTTT.

V and J are TRBV4-3 and TRBJ2-3; D is possibly TRBD2 (5 bases). V lost 1 base and J 4 bases, leaving 15 bases between the germline ends. The CDR3 runs 16 residues. The germline V gene has CDR1 LGHNA and CDR2 YSLEER. CDR3 loop: CASSQVSGRRADTQYF. CDR3 DNA sequence: TGCGCCAGCAGCCAAGTCTCGGGTCGGCGGGCAGATACGCAGTATTTT.

The rearrangement uses TRBV6-5 and TRBJ1-4, with D unresolved. The CDR3 loop spans 15 amino acids. The V end was cut by 4 bases, the J end by 0 bases, with 9 bases between. Germline CDR1 reads MNHEY; CDR2 reads SVGAGI. The CDR3 loop reads CASSLSAATNEKLFF. The CDR3 DNA sequence: TGTGCCAGCAGTTTATCCGCAGCAACTAATGAAAAACTGTTTTTT.

This clone was recorded at least ten times. The chain recombines TRBV6-1 with TRBJ2-7, with 7 bases aligning to TRBD2. Germline V CDR1 and CDR2: MNHNS, SASEGT. The trim removed 0 bases at V and 2 bases at J, leaving 4 bases unmatched. The CDR3 is 15 amino acids. CDR3: CASSEAASGAYEQYF. CDR3 coding DNA: TGTGCCAGCAGTGAAGCTGCTAGCGGAGCCTACGAGCAGTACTTC.

This clone was detected only once. This chain joins TRBV27 and TRBJ2-1; 9 positions match TRBD2. The V gene's germline CDR1 is MNHEY and CDR2 SMNVEV (reference sequence). With 2 bases clipped from V and 6 bases from J, the junction kept 14 bases outside the gene matches. CDR3 length: 18 residues. The CDR3 sequence is CASSLEVYAGGPGNEQFF. In DNA form, the CDR3 reads TGTGCCAGCAGTTTAGAAGTTTATGCGGGAGGGCCGGGCAATGAGCAGTTCTTC.

V gene TRBV20-1 combines with J gene TRBJ1-1; D might be TRBD1 (5 bases). The germline gives CDR1 DFQATT, CDR2 SNEGSKA (reference sequence). The CDR3 loop spans 10 amino acids. The ends were cut back, 3 bases at V and 10 bases at J, with 9 bases in the middle. The CDR3 is CSASGATAFF. Here the CDR3 DNA reads TGCAGTGCTAGTGGGGCCACAGCTTTCTTT.

The chain is built from TRBV24-1 and TRBJ2-3, with TRBD1 identical over 7 bases. Unmatched junction bases numbered 6, after V lost 4 bases and J lost 0 bases. The CDR3 is made up of 16 amino acids. Germline-derived CDR1 and CDR2 are KGHDR and SFDVKD. The DNA for the CDR3 is TGTGCCACCAGTGAGGGACAGACCTCTAGCACAGATACGCAGTATTTT. Protein sequence: CATSEGQTSSTDTQYF.

The V gene is TRBV30, the J gene TRBJ1-1; 9 bases fit TRBD1. The CDR3 has 13 amino acids. V lost 3 bases, J lost 7 bases, and 6 bases stayed unmatched. Germline V gives CDR1 GTSNPN, CDR2 SVGIG (reference sequence). CDR3 sequence (DNA): TGTGCCTGGAGGGATAACAGGGGGCGTGAAGCTTTCTTT. Translating gives CAWRDNRGREAFF.

This chain connects TRBV2 to TRBJ2-1, with D perhaps TRBD2 (6 bases). CDR3 size: 15 residues. Germline V gene sequence: CDR1 SNHLY, CDR2 FYNNEI. The V end lost 1 base, the J end lost 1 base, and 8 bases lay between the germline ends. This CDR3 reads CASSEDSGSYNEQFF. The CDR3 DNA follows: TGTGCCAGCAGTGAAGATAGCGGTTCCTACAATGAGCAGTTCTTC.

J is TRBJ2-3 and V is TRBV30; D perhaps matches TRBD1 (5 bases). Germline values: CDR1 GTSNPN, CDR2 SVGIG (reference sequence). Trimming removed 1 base from V and 3 bases from J, with 14 bases in between. This CDR3 is 15 amino acids long. In DNA, the CDR3 is TGTGCCTGGAGTGAAGGGGTGGTCGAGACAGATACGCAGTATTTT. The encoded protein is CAWSEGVVETDTQYF.

The V gene is TRBV6-5, the J gene TRBJ2-7, with TRBD2 as a possible D gene (5 bases). Trimming removed 4 bases at V and 3 bases at J, with 10 bases between. The CDR3 runs to 13 residues. The germline CDR1 and CDR2 sequences are MNHEY and SVGAGI. CDR3 DNA: TGTGCCAGCAGTTCGGACTTAAACTACGAGCAGTACTTC. Translating gives CASSSDLNYEQYF.

This clone has just one count. The chain couples TRBV11-2 to TRBJ2-1; TRBD2 matches 10 bases. The CDR3 spans 19 residues. Per germline, CDR1 SGHAT and CDR2 FQNNGV. With V trimmed by 0 bases and J by 3 bases, 11 bases remained unmatched. CDR3 DNA: TGTGCCAGCAGCTTAGATCGGTGGGCTAGCGGGAGCCTCTACAATGAGCAGTTCTTC. Residues: CASSLDRWASGSLYNEQFF.

The chain carries TRBV2 and TRBJ2-7; 10 nucleotides agree with TRBD1. The V gene's germline CDR1 is SNHLY and CDR2 FYNNEI. This CDR3 spans 14 amino acids. With 6 bases clipped from V and 6 bases from J, the junction kept 8 bases outside the gene matches. CDR3 amino acids: CASSVRDRGSEQYF. CDR3 DNA: TGTGCCAGCAGCGTCCGGGACAGGGGCTCCGAGCAGTACTTC.

This clone was observed a single time. This sequence joins TRBV27 and TRBJ2-1; 7 bases are shared with TRBD1. The CDR3 contains 13 residues. Germline loops: CDR1 MNHEY, CDR2 SMNVEV (reference sequence). V lost 5 bases and J lost 10; bases outside the gene matches: 8. CDR3 loop: CASSKRGRSEQFF. CDR3 DNA sequence: TGTGCCAGCAGTAAGAGGGGGCGAAGCGAGCAGTTCTTC.

This chain uses TRBV19 with TRBJ2-4, with D unclear. From germline, CDR1 is LNHDA and CDR2 SQIVND (reference sequence). The CDR3 has 13 amino acids. The V end lost 6 bases, the J end lost 0 bases, and 6 bases lay between the germline ends. This CDR3 reads CASRAVAKNIQYF. The CDR3 coding sequence is TGTGCCAGTAGGGCCGTAGCCAAAAACATTCAGTACTTC.